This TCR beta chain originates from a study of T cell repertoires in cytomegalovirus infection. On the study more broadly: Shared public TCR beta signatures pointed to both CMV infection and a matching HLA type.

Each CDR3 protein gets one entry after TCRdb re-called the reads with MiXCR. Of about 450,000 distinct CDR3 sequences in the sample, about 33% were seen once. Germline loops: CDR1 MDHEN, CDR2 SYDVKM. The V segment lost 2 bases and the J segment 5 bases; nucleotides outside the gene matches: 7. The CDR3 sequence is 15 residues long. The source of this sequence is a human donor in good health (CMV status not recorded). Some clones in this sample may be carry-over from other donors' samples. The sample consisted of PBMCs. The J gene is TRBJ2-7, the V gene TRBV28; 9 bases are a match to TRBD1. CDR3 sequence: CASSLAGTGTHEQYF. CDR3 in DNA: TGTGCCAGCAGTTTAGCCGGGACAGGGACCCACGAGCAGTACTTC.